This TCR beta chain was retrieved from a study of blood T cell repertoires in COVID-19 (dated by TCRdb to about 2020). Concerning the study at large: Collaborator samples came from the United States, Italy and Spain and covered acute and convalescent phases of COVID-19. The material from the prospective study consisted of cDNA or gDNA derived from T cells, B-cell-depleted T cells, or PBMCs. Subjects who had been exposed to COVID-19, were actively infected with it, or had recovered from it provided the deeply sampled blood TCRbeta repertoires that made up the dataset. The repertoires were made available in a free public database intended to serve as a resource for research on the immune response to SARS-CoV-2. Samples were obtained from the ongoing ImmuneRACE study (first 160 participants) and from 1,200 or so subjects provided by 6 global collaborators. Nearly every sample came with metadata listing a de-identified subject ID, COVID-19 status, age in years and sex. Where available, HLA class I and class II types were obtained from metadata supplied by the sample provider rather than from assay-based typing.

Note on this clone: Its specific antigen is unknown. Base quality data are lacking; no much larger clone is found one base away.

Results and caveats for the whole study, not just this receptor: The amount of clinical and demographic metadata varied by source and participant and was provided uncurated.

The immunoSEQ Assay, a bias-controlled multiplex PCR, was used to amplify TCRbeta CDR3 regions from genomic DNA. The paper's data handling went like this. The number of nucleated cells in each sample was estimated by amplification of reference gene primers within the assay. To quantify the absolute abundance of each unique TCRbeta CDR3 rearrangement, sequence reads were collapsed and filtered. For each sample, productive Simpson clonality was calculated by taking the square root of Simpson's diversity index across productive rearrangements. Entries here come from immuneACCESS through TCRdb and include only in-frame sequences with V and J called. Some clones fail to appear in such tables; in the studies checked, an unresolved V gene covers under half of the shortfall, and the cause of the remainder is unknown. V and J calls and clone size follow that table, whereas D and trimming were derived from the DNA. This sample lists 150,000 to 180,000 clones; roughly 89% were detected once. Jointly, the top ten make up around 0.55% of the sample.

The collaborating institutions used their own protocols to collect whole blood in K2EDTA tubes. Collaborator samples were shipped for TCRbeta analysis as frozen whole blood, isolated PBMCs, or DNA extracted from either sample type. V is cut back by 4 bases and J by 6 bases, with 11 bases in the junction unmatched. Including cysteine and phenylalanine, the CDR3 has 15 amino acids. Left in the record is the CDR3 DNA by itself, 45 bases read in frame from the first base. The germline V gene encodes CDR1 SGHTA and CDR2 FQGTGA. Sequencing input: peripheral blood. The receptor was derived from a man aged 50 to 60 with acute or convalescent COVID-19. Rearrangement joined TRBV7-3 to TRBJ2-7; the central 8 bases match TRBD2. The CDR3 loop reads CASSSGSGSFLEQYF. Here is the DNA: TGTGCCAGCAGCTCCGGAAGCGGGAGTTTTCTCGAGCAGTACTTC.